The rows below give T cell receptor beta chains drawn from one sample of a study of response to subunit inactivated influenza vaccine. TCRdb recomputed calls from the RT-PCR reads with MiXCR, one row per CDR3 protein. The sample gives about 570,000 distinct CDR3 sequences, approximately 10% of which show up once; more than 9.5% is in the top ten. These same records also appear under a second study, on T cells expressing NK-cell markers.

The specimen comprised PBMCs from blood, sampled on the day of vaccination. Source of these receptors: a man aged 45 to 65 who received an inactivated influenza vaccine. Each CDR3 is given with its conserved first and last residue.

TRBJ2-1 | TRBV6-5 | CASSYSSQRGYNEQFF
TRBJ1-4 | TRBV27 | CASSYEAGEVEKLFF
TRBJ1-3 | TRBV7-2 | CASSLAGTGTGNTIYF
TRBJ2-2 | TRBV5-1 | CASSLVSRGTGELFF
TRBJ2-1 | TRBV24-1 | CATSDVGQGANNEQFF
TRBJ1-1 | TRBV25-1 | CASSHWRLGTEAFF
TRBJ2-1 | TRBV20-1 | CSARDLSSYNEQFF
TRBJ1-2 | TRBV12-3/TRBV12-4 | CASRAAGQGRYGYTF
TRBJ1-5 | TRBV7-8 | CASSGAGGVVGNQPQHF
TRBJ2-1 | TRBV20-1 | CSAPLAGGLHEQFF
TRBJ2-1 | TRBV7-2 | CASSLLGQGPNEQFF
TRBJ2-1 | TRBV2 | CASTGQQYNEQFF
TRBJ2-3 | TRBV6-2/TRBV6-3 | CASRTRRREGDTQYF
TRBJ2-5 | TRBV7-6 | CASSPSGSIETQYF
TRBJ2-5 | TRBV9 | CASSVSSGRGQETQYF
TRBJ1-5 | TRBV6-1 | CASRSTGRNQPQHF
TRBJ2-1 | TRBV7-3 | CASSPTVNNEQFF
TRBJ2-2 | TRBV7-2 | CASSWSLGGRTGELFF
TRBJ2-5 | TRBV14 | CASSQVSGGWETQYF
TRBJ2-5 | TRBV28 | CASSFDTQETQYF
TRBJ2-5 | TRBV18 | CASSPTGTGIGETQYF
TRBJ2-5 | TRBV15 | CATSGDRHQETQYF
TRBJ2-5 | TRBV20-1 | CSARELGERETQYF
TRBJ1-3 | TRBV12-3/TRBV12-4 | CASGGDSSGNTIYF
TRBJ2-1 | TRBV29-1 | CSVVPARVSEQFF
TRBJ2-2 | TRBV19 | CASEPGQGFTGELFF
TRBJ2-5 | TRBV7-9 | CASSPWTSGQQETQYF
TRBJ2-7 | TRBV5-1 | CASSFSQDRRTSGTWEQYF
TRBJ1-5 | TRBV24-1 | CATSQTGTTQPQHF
TRBJ2-1 | TRBV21-1 | CASSPTILAGGYNEQFF
TRBJ2-3 | TRBV5-1 | CASRAELAGGRDTQYF
TRBJ2-3 | TRBV28 | CASRRPAAGVMNTQYF
TRBJ2-1 | TRBV20-1 | CSARHTTGDSYNEQFF
TRBJ1-2 | TRBV10-3 | CAISEGTGGDGYTF
TRBJ1-4 | TRBV7-8 | CASSFRGSEKLFF
TRBJ2-3 | TRBV20-1 | CSAPVLPHRADTQYF
TRBJ2-7 | TRBV9 | CASSEGSGASEQYF
TRBJ2-3 | TRBV20-1 | CSAKGASMGTQYF
TRBJ2-2 | TRBV4-3 | CASSQDSAGELFF
TRBJ1-6 | TRBV6-5 | CASSHEGGYNSPLHF
TRBJ1-2 | TRBV2 | CASTAAGGYTF
TRBJ2-1 | TRBV3-1 | CASSHQGLAGGRREQFF
TRBJ1-5 | TRBV25-1 | CASSRATGNTLNLKYSNQPQHF
TRBJ1-5 | TRBV28 | CASSSLGQPQHF
TRBJ2-1 | TRBV20-1 | CSVQRGGTYNEQFF
TRBJ1-5 | TRBV2 | CASSEIGLSNQPQHF
TRBJ1-4 | TRBV5-1 | CASSLAAGREKLFF
TRBJ2-5 | TRBV28 | CASTVLGDREETQYF
TRBJ2-6 | TRBV3-1 | CADWGGANVLTF
TRBJ2-1 | TRBV24-1 | CATSDLRVAGGYNEQFF
TRBJ2-1 | TRBV29-1 | CSLDRYNEQFF
TRBJ2-2 | TRBV24-1 | CATSDLLANTGELFF
TRBJ2-6 | TRBV24-1 | CATSARDRRSSGANVLTF
TRBJ2-5 | TRBV12-3/TRBV12-4 | CASSLGERETQYF
TRBJ2-5 | TRBV20-1 | CSARLAGLETQYF